These 2 T cell receptor beta chains share one sample of origin, sequenced in a study of blood T cell repertoires in COVID-19. Sequencing was performed with immunoSEQ multiplex PCR; in TCRdb, only in-frame clones are kept and a portion is missing. The sample has 350,000 to 400,000 clones, roughly 90% seen once. The sample consisted of peripheral blood. The receptors come from a woman younger than 45 with COVID-19, enrolled during active disease.

In its sample, this clone was seen once. This chain joins TRBV9 and TRBJ2-1, with TRBD1 identical over 9 bases. There are 16 residues in the CDR3. The germline gives CDR1 SGDLS, CDR2 YYNGEE. The V segment lost 4 bases and the J segment 7 bases; nucleotides outside the gene matches: 12. The CDR3 coding sequence is TGTGCCAGCAGCTTGGGGACAGGGCGAATAATGAATGAGCAGTTCTTC. Protein: CASSLGTGRIMNEQFF. Full variable domain (outside the CDR3, taken from reference TRBV9 and TRBJ2-1): DSGVTQTPKHLITATGQRVTLRCSPRSGDLSVYWYQQSLDQGLQFLIQYYNGEERAKGNILERFSAQQFPDLHSELNLSSLELGDSALYFCASSLGTGRIMNEQFFGPGTRLTVL.

The gene calls are TRBV6-2 or TRBV6-3 and TRBJ1-1; D might be TRBD1 (5 bases). Germline values: CDR1 MNHEY, CDR2 SVGEGT. The ends were cut back, 4 bases at V and 1 base at J, with 10 bases in the middle. The CDR3 spans 14 residues. In nucleotides, the CDR3 is TGTGCCAGCAGTTGGGCCAGGGAGAACACTGAAGCTTTCTTT. Translated: CASSWARENTEAFF.